This T cell receptor (beta chain) was captured by sequencing in a study of identifying expanded T cells in peripheral blood. This CDR3 has 14 residues. The germline V gene encodes CDR1 SGHNT and CDR2 YENEEA. V lost 1 base to trimming and J lost 3 bases, with 7 bases between them. Assay used: immunoSEQ multiplex PCR; TCRdb lists only in-frame clones, some missing. This sample yields under 150,000 clones, of which approximately 80% are seen a single time; 2.5% to 3.5% belongs to the top ten. The V gene is TRBV11-3, the J gene TRBJ2-1, with D unclear. The TCR comes from a person aged 18-70 years in good health. The sample taken for sequencing was blood. Here the CDR3 reads CASSLGQNYNEQFF. The DNA of the CDR3 is TGTGCCAGCAGCTTAGGGCAGAACTACAATGAGCAGTTCTTC.